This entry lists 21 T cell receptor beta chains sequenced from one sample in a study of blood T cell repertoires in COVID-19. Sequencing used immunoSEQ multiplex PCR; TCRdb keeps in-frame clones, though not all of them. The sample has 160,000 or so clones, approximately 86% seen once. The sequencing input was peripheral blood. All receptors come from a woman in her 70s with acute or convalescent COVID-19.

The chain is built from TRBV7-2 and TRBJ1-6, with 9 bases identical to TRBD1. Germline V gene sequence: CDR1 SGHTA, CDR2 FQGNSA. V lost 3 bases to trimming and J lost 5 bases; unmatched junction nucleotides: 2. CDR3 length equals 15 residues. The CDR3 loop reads CASSFRTGDNSPLHF. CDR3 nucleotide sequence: TGTGCCAGCAGCTTTCGGACAGGGGATAATTCACCCCTCCACTTT.

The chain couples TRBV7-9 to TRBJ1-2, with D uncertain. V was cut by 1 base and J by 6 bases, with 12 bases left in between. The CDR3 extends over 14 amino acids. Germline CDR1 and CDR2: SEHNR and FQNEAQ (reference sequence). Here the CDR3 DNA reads TGTGCCAGCAGCTTAGGAGGTCCCTCAGATGGCTACACCTTC. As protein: CASSLGGPSDGYTF.

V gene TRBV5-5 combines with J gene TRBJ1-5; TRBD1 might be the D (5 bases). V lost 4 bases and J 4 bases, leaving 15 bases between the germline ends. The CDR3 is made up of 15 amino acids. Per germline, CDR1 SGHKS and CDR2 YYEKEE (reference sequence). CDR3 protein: CASSLTGGPNQPQHF. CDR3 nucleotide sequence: TGTGCCAGCAGCCTCACGGGGGGTCCAAATCAGCCCCAGCATTTT.

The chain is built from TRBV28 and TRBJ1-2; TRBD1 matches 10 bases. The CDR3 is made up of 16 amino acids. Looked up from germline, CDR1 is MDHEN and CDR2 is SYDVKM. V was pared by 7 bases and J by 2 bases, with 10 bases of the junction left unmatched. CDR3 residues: CASTPPGQGRNYGYTF. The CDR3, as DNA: TGTGCCAGCACCCCGCCGGGACAGGGGAGGAACTATGGCTACACCTTC.

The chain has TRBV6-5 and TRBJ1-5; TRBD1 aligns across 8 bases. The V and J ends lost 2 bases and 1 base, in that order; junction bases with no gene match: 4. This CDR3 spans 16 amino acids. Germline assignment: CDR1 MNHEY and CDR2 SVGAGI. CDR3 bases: TGTGCCAGCAGTTACCTAGGACAGGGCAGCAATCAGCCCCAGCATTTT. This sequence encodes CASSYLGQGSNQPQHF.

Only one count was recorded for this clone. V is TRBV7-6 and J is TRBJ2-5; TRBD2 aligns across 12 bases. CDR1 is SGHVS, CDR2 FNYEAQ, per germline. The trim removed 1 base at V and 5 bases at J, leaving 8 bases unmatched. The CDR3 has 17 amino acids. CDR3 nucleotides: TGTGCCAGCAGCTTAGGTCTAGCGGGGGGGCCTTTGGAGACCCAGTACTTC. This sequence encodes CASSLGLAGGPLETQYF.

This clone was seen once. The DNA of the CDR3 is TGTGCCTGGACGACAGGGGGATTCCTAGCCAAAAACATTCAGTACTTC. Its translation is CAWTTGGFLAKNIQYF. V gene TRBV30 combines with J gene TRBJ2-4, with TRBD1 matching over 9 bases. Trimming removed 4 bases from V and 0 bases from J; junction bases left unmatched: 7. Germline-derived CDR1 and CDR2 are GTSNPN and SVGIG (reference sequence). The length of the CDR3 is 16 residues.

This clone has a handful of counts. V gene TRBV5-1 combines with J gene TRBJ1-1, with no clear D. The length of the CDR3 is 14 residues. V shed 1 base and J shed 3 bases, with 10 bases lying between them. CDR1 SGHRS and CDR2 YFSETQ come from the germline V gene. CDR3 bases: TGCGCCAGCAGCTTGTGGAGGGAGGACACTGAAGCTTTCTTT. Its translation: CASSLWREDTEAFF.

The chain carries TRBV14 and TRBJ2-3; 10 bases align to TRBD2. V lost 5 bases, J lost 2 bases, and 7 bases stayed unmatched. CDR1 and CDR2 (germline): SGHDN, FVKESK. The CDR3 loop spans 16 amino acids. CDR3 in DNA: TGTGCCAGCAGCGAAATAGCGGGGGGATACACAGATACGCAGTATTTT. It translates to CASSEIAGGYTDTQYF.

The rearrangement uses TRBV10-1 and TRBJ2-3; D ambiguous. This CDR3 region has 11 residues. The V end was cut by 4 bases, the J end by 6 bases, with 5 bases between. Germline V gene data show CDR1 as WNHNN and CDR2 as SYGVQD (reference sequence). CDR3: CASSALDTQYF. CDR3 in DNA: TGCGCCAGCAGTGCCCTCGATACGCAGTATTTT.

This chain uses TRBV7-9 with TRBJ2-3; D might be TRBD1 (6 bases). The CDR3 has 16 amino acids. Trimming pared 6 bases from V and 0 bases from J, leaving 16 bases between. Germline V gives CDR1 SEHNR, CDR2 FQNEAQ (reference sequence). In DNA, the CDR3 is TGTGCCAGCAGACCCATCACAGGGTTTAGCACAGATACGCAGTATTTT. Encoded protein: CASRPITGFSTDTQYF.

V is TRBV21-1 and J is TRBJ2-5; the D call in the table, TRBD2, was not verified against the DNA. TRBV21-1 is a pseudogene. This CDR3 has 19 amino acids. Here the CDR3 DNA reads TGTGCCAGCGGGTCGTTTTTGCGGTTTATAGGCCCCTACCAAGAGACCCAGTACTTC. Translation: CASGSFLRFIGPYQETQYF.

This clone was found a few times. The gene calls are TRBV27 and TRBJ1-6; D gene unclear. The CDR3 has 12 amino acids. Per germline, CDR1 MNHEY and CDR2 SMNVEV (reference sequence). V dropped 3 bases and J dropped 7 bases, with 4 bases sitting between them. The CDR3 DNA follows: TGTGCCAGCAGTTTTAGAAATTCACCCCTCCACTTT. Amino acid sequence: CASSFRNSPLHF.

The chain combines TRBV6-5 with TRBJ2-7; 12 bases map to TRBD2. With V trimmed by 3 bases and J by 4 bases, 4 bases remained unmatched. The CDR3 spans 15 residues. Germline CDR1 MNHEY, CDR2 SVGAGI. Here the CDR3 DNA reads TGTGCCAGCAGTTATCGGACTAGCGGGGTGTACGAGCAGTACTTC. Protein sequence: CASSYRTSGVYEQYF.

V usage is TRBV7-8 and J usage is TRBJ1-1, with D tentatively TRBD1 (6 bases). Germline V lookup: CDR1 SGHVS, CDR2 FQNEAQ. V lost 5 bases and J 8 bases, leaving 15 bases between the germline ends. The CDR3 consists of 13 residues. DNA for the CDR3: TGTGCCAGCAGCATTCGACAGGTCGCCGAAGCTTTCTTT. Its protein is CASSIRQVAEAFF.

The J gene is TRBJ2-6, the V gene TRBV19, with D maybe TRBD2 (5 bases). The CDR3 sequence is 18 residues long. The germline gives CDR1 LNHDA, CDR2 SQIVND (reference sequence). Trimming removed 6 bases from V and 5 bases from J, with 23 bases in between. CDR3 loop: CASRKSQNGLLRANVLTF. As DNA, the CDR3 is TGTGCCAGTAGAAAATCCCAGAACGGACTCCTTCGGGCCAACGTCCTGACTTTC.

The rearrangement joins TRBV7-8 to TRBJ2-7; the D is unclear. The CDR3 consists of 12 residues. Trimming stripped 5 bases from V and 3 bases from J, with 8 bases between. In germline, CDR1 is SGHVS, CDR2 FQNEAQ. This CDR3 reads CASSRSYYEQYF. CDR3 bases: TGTGCCAGCAGCCGATCTTACTACGAGCAGTACTTC.

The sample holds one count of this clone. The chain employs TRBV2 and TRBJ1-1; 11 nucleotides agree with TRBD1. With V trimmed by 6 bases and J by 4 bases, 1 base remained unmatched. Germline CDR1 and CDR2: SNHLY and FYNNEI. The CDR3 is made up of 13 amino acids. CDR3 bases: TGTGCCAGCAGGGACAGGGGGCCCACTGAAGCTTTCTTT. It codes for CASRDRGPTEAFF.

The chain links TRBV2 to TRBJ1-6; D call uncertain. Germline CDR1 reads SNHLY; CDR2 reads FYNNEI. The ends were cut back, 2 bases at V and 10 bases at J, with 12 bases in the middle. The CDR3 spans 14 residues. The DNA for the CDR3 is TGTGCCAGCAGTGAAAGGTATCCTAGATCACCCCTCCACTTT. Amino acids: CASSERYPRSPLHF.

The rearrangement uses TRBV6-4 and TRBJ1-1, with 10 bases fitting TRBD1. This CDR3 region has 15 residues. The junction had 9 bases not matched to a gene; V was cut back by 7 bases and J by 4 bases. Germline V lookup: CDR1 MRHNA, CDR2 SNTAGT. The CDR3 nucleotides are TGTGCCAGCAAGGAGACAGGGGGCGCGAGCACTGAAGCTTTCTTT. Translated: CASKETGGASTEAFF.

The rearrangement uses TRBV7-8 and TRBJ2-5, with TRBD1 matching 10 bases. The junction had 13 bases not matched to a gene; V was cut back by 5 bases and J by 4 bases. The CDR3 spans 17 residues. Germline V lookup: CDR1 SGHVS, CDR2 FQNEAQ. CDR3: CASSKHRDRGNVETQYF. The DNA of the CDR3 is TGTGCCAGCAGCAAACACCGGGACAGGGGCAACGTAGAGACCCAGTACTTC.